This TCR beta chain was sequenced in a study of blood T cell repertoires in COVID-19. Study details: Sample material is recorded as cDNA or gDNA derived from T cells, B-cell-depleted T cells, or PBMCs.

Original processing notes: How many nucleated cells were present was estimated from reference gene primer amplification. Only in-frame clones appear in the TCRdb table, and some are missing; sequencing was by immunoSEQ multiplex PCR. V, J and clone size derive from that table, while D and trimming were established from the DNA sequence. Altogether more than 250,000 clones are present, 70% to 90% being singletons, with the ten largest covering about 10%. Membership in each cohort depended on participant-reported clinical history. Cohort 3 recovery required two negative PCRs, clearance, or symptom resolution. The specimen was PBMCs or T cells enriched from blood (not recorded which). The receptor was derived from a woman younger than 30 who had recovered from COVID-19.

The CDR3 coding sequence is TGTGCCAGCAGTTACGGGGCTGAAGTATCCTACGAGCAGTACTTC. The encoded protein is CASSYGAEVSYEQYF. The chain combines TRBV6-5 with TRBJ2-7; perhaps TRBD1 as D (5 bases). The CDR3 contains 15 residues. V was cut by 2 bases and J by 1 base, with 12 bases left in between. Germline CDR1 reads MNHEY; CDR2 reads SVGAGI.